What follows is one TCR beta chain and its context. Its cognate antigen is unknown. With 60 Vbeta and 13 Jbeta primers, the PCR was carried out. Measured with immunoSEQ multiplex PCR; TCRdb has only the in-frame clones, and not every one. This sample has 95,000 to 150,000 clones, with roughly four fifths found just once. These data come from a study of cytomegalovirus exposure and HLA in healthy donors. Study-level findings and limits: Among TCR beta chains, those listed as cytomegalovirus-associated numbered about 150. Presence/absence comparisons presumed near-even sequencing depth among donors.

Sequencing was carried out using PBMCs. The source is a woman between 45 and 60 years old in good health and CMV-seropositive.

In DNA form, the CDR3 reads TGTGCCAGCAGCTTGACAGGGAACTCCTATGGCTACACCTTC. Translating it yields CASSLTGNSYGYTF. This chain joins TRBV7-9 and TRBJ1-2; the match to TRBD1 covers 7 bases. Germline trimming cut 3 bases from V and 4 bases from J; bases unmatched to any gene: 5. Germline V gene lookup returns CDR1 SEHNR and CDR2 FQNEAQ (reference sequence). The CDR3 runs to 14 residues.